These 30 T cell receptor beta chains share one sample of origin, sequenced in a study of OX40 agonist ivuxolimab in advanced cancers. Repertoires were generated with immunoSEQ multiplex PCR, while TCRdb's copy carries only in-frame clones and drops some. The repertoire holds 30,000 to 45,000 clones, 88% seen once, with 3.5% to 5% in the top ten. Here the sequenced sample was CD4+ or CD8+ T cells sorted from blood, taken in a trial of the OX40 agonist ivuxolimab. The receptors come from an adult with an advanced solid tumor such as melanoma, head and neck, liver or kidney cancer.

CDR3 sequence (DNA): TGTGCCACCAGCGGTAAAACAGGGGTTGGGGAAAAACTGTTTTTT. Its translation: CATSGKTGVGEKLFF. The gene calls are TRBV15 and TRBJ1-4; TRBD1 aligns across 7 bases. Germline V gene lookup returns CDR1 LNHNV and CDR2 YYDKDF (reference sequence). This CDR3 has 15 amino acids. V gave up 5 bases and J gave up 8 bases; unmatched junction bases: 11. Full variable domain (missing parts from reference TRBV15 and TRBJ1-4): DAMVIQNPRYQVTQFGKPVTLSCSQTLNHNVMYWYQQKSSQAPKLLFHYYDKDFNNEADTPDNFQSRRPNTSFCFLDIRSPGLGDTAMYLCATSGKTGVGEKLFFGSGTQLSVL.

The chain links TRBV9 to TRBJ2-7; 7 bases agree with TRBD2. The length of the CDR3 is 14 residues. V shed 3 bases, J shed 0 bases, and the junction held 3 bases outside the gene matches. In germline, CDR1 is SGDLS, CDR2 YYNGEE. In DNA, the CDR3 is TGTGCCAGCAGCGAGACTAGCTCCTCCTACGAGCAGTACTTC. Translation gives CASSETSSSYEQYF.

This clone was seen a few times. The chain has TRBV28 and TRBJ2-2, with D unclear. The CDR3 is 17 amino acids. CDR1 and CDR2 from the germline V gene are MDHEN and SYDVKM. Trimming removed 3 bases at V and 2 bases at J, with 16 bases between. This CDR3 is CASSFLTRTPNTGELFF. The CDR3 coding sequence is TGTGCCAGCAGTTTCCTAACACGGACCCCTAACACCGGGGAGCTGTTTTTT.

The V call is TRBV14, the J call TRBJ2-3; 8 bases agree with TRBD2. Germline V gene sequence: CDR1 SGHDN, CDR2 FVKESK. The CDR3 spans 18 residues. V was clipped by 0 bases and J by 2 bases; unmatched bases: 10. The CDR3 nucleotides read TGTGCCAGCAGCCAAGAAATTTGGCGGGGGGCACACACAGATACGCAGTATTTT. Its protein is CASSQEIWRGAHTDTQYF.

The chain links TRBV7-9 to TRBJ2-5, with 10 bases fitting TRBD2. This CDR3 has 19 amino acids. CDR1 and CDR2 (germline): SEHNR, FQNEAQ (reference sequence). Germline trimming cut 3 bases from V and 5 bases from J; bases unmatched to any gene: 18. Here the CDR3 reads CASSFLSGLAGDSRETQYF. CDR3 sequence (DNA): TGTGCCAGCAGCTTCCTCTCGGGGCTAGCGGGAGATTCTCGGGAGACCCAGTACTTC. The full variable domain, rest sourced from reference TRBV7-9 and TRBJ2-5, is DTGVSQNPRHKITKRGQNVTFRCDPISEHNRLYWYRQTLGQGPEFLTYFQNEAQLEKSRLLSDRFSAERPKGSFSTLEIQRTEQGDSAMYLCASSFLSGLAGDSRETQYFGPGTRLLVL.

The chain carries TRBV25-1 and TRBJ1-5; unclear D gene. The CDR3 extends over 12 amino acids. V lost 3 bases to trimming and J lost 5 bases, with 5 bases between them. Germline CDR1 is MGHDK and CDR2 is SYGVNS. The DNA of the CDR3 is TGTGCCAGCAGTGAGAGCCATCAGCCCCAGCATTTT. Protein: CASSESHQPQHF. Full variable domain (rest looked up from reference TRBV25-1 and TRBJ1-5): EADIYQTPRYLVIGTGKKITLECSQTMGHDKMYWYQQDPGMELHLIHYSYGVNSTEKGDLSSESTVSRIRTEHFPLTLESARPSHTSQYLCASSESHQPQHFGDGTRLSIL.

J is TRBJ1-1 and V is TRBV11-2; no reliable D call. V was clipped by 5 bases and J by 0 bases, with 7 bases between them. CDR1 is SGHAT and CDR2 is FQNNGV in the germline V gene. CDR3 length: 13 amino acids. The CDR3 DNA sequence: TGTGCCAGCAGCCGACTCCTGAACACTGAAGCTTTCTTT. It encodes CASSRLLNTEAFF.

Here the CDR3 reads CASNGLAGGLDEQYF. In DNA form, the CDR3 reads TGTGCCAGCAACGGACTAGCGGGAGGGTTAGACGAGCAGTACTTC. This chain joins TRBV2 and TRBJ2-7; 15 nucleotides agree with TRBD2. This CDR3 region has 15 residues. V shed 7 bases and J 5 bases; nucleotides not matched to a gene: 6. The germline gives CDR1 SNHLY, CDR2 FYNNEI.

For this clone: The junction and the germline gene differ at one end; a read error may be behind it. The CDR3 nucleotides read TGTGCTAGCAGCTTATCGGTTTACCACGAGCAGTACTTC. The encoded protein is CASSLSVYHEQYF. V and J are TRBV7-7 and TRBJ2-7; D uncertain. Germline CDR1 SSHAT, CDR2 FNYEAQ (reference sequence). The CDR3 runs 13 residues.

This clone has just one count. The chain couples TRBV7-9 to TRBJ2-7; 14 bases line up with TRBD2. Trimming removed 4 bases from V and 0 bases from J; junction bases left unmatched: 5. The CDR3 length is 17 residues. CDR1 and CDR2 from the germline V gene are SEHNR and FQNEAQ (reference sequence). The CDR3 region is CASSSGLAGGLSYEQYF. The CDR3 DNA reads TGTGCCAGCAGCTCCGGACTAGCGGGGGGCCTCTCCTACGAGCAGTACTTC.

This clone has just a few counts. The chain couples TRBV19 to TRBJ1-1; the match to TRBD1 covers 7 bases. This CDR3 has 18 residues. The ends lost 5 bases at V and 1 base at J; junction bases unmatched: 16. Germline V lookup: CDR1 LNHDA, CDR2 SQIVND (reference sequence). CDR3 region: CASSPKGAGARGNTEAFF. In nucleotides, the CDR3 is TGTGCCAGTAGTCCGAAGGGGGCAGGGGCGCGCGGGAACACTGAAGCTTTCTTT.

The chain is built from TRBV5-1 and TRBJ2-1; D is unresolved. Trimming took off 5 bases at V and 0 bases at J, with 39 bases between the two ends. Per the germline V gene, CDR1 is SGHRS and CDR2 is YFSETQ. This CDR3 region has 24 residues. DNA of the CDR3: TGCGCCAGCAGTCCTGTAGCCCCAGCAGTCATGGGTTCACGGTGGGTAGGCTCCTACAATGAGCAGTTCTTC. It encodes CASSPVAPAVMGSRWVGSYNEQFF.

The rearrangement links TRBV7-9 to TRBJ2-1; tentatively, D is TRBD1 (6 bases). The V end was cut by 7 bases, the J end by 5 bases, with 15 bases between. The CDR3 totals 14 residues. Germline V CDR1 and CDR2: SEHNR, FQNEAQ (reference sequence). The CDR3 region is CASTASGTNNEQFF. Here the CDR3 DNA reads TGTGCCAGCACCGCCTCGGGGACAAACAATGAGCAGTTCTTC. Filled out from reference TRBV7-9 and TRBJ2-1, the complete variable domain reads DTGVSQNPRHKITKRGQNVTFRCDPISEHNRLYWYRQTLGQGPEFLTYFQNEAQLEKSRLLSDRFSAERPKGSFSTLEIQRTEQGDSAMYLCASTASGTNNEQFFGPGTRLTVL.

V gene TRBV10-3 combines with J gene TRBJ2-2, with unresolved D. The CDR3 spans 14 residues. Germline CDR1 reads ENHRY; CDR2 reads SYGVKD. Trimming stripped 10 bases from V and 4 bases from J, with 16 bases between. The CDR3 reads CATDTGHLTGELFF. CDR3 sequence (DNA): TGTGCCACCGATACCGGGCATCTCACCGGGGAGCTGTTTTTT.

In its sample, this clone was seen once. The chain joins TRBV6-4 to TRBJ1-1; the D is unclear. The CDR3 is 15 residues long. The V gene's germline CDR1 is MRHNA and CDR2 SNTAGT. Trimming shortened V by 0 bases and J by 4 bases, and 12 bases separated the two germline ends. CDR3 sequence: CASSDSKGRVTEAFF. CDR3 DNA: TGTGCCAGCAGTGACTCGAAAGGTCGTGTCACTGAAGCTTTCTTT.

V usage is TRBV20-1 and J usage is TRBJ2-5; D might be TRBD2 (5 bases). This CDR3 comprises 11 residues. In germline, CDR1 is DFQATT, CDR2 SNEGSKA (reference sequence). The CDR3 reads CSLTKQETQYF. The CDR3 DNA is TGCAGCCTGACTAAACAAGAGACCCAGTACTTC.

This clone was found once. The chain joins TRBV25-1 to TRBJ2-1; a possible D gene is TRBD2 (6 bases). Trimming removed 8 bases from V and 0 bases from J, with 11 bases in between. Germline-derived CDR1 and CDR2 are MGHDK and SYGVNS. This CDR3 contains 14 residues. Here the CDR3 DNA reads TGTGCCAGCCCGTTAGCGGACTCCTACAATGAGCAGTTCTTC. It encodes CASPLADSYNEQFF.

The V call is TRBV28, the J call TRBJ1-1, with D hard to call. V lost 5 bases, J lost 7 bases, and 17 bases lay in between. The CDR3 spans 14 residues. In germline, CDR1 is MDHEN, CDR2 SYDVKM. CDR3 region: CASSTRPSGVEAFF. The CDR3 nucleotides read TGTGCCAGCAGTACTAGACCCAGTGGGGTTGAAGCTTTCTTT.

This clone was counted a single time. The rearrangement joins TRBV10-3 to TRBJ2-3; D ambiguous. Germline values: CDR1 ENHRY, CDR2 SYGVKD. V dropped 0 bases and J dropped 0 bases, with 7 bases sitting between them. The CDR3 has 15 amino acids. The CDR3 sequence is CAISESKTSTDTQYF. For the CDR3, the DNA is TGTGCCATCAGTGAGTCCAAAACTAGCACAGATACGCAGTATTTT.

The chain links TRBV6-1 to TRBJ2-3; no firm D call. Germline V gene lookup returns CDR1 MNHNS and CDR2 SASEGT. The CDR3 has 13 amino acids. Trimming removed 0 bases from V and 6 bases from J, with 7 bases in between. Here the CDR3 DNA reads TGTGCCAGCAGTGAAGCGCCCGCCGATACGCAGTATTTT. It encodes CASSEAPADTQYF.

The chain joins TRBV29-1 to TRBJ1-1, with D tentatively TRBD1 (5 bases). Between the trimmed V and J ends, which lost 4 bases and 1 base, there was a span of 10 bases. The CDR3 length is 13 residues. Germline CDR1 is SQVTM and CDR2 is ANQGSEA. The CDR3 loop reads CSVVGRRNTEAFF. The CDR3 DNA follows: TGCAGCGTTGTGGGACGCCGGAACACTGAAGCTTTCTTT. Supplemented by reference TRBV29-1 and TRBJ1-1, the full variable domain reads SAVISQKPSRDICQRGTSLTIQCQVDSQVTMMFWYRQQPGQSLTLIATANQGSEATYESGFVIDKFPISRPNLTFSTLTVSNMSPEDSSIYLCSVVGRRNTEAFFGQGTRLTVV.

The V and J genes are TRBV2 and TRBJ2-1; D not certain. The V end lost 6 bases, the J end lost 10 bases, and 13 bases lay between the germline ends. Looked up from germline, CDR1 is SNHLY and CDR2 is FYNNEI. This CDR3 is 12 amino acids long. CDR3 amino acids: CASRKPSSEQFF. The CDR3 DNA is TGTGCCAGCAGAAAACCCAGTAGCGAGCAGTTCTTC.

This rearrangement joins TRBV28 to TRBJ2-6, with 8 bases aligning to TRBD1. The trim removed 2 bases at V and 1 base at J, leaving 7 bases unmatched. CDR1 MDHEN and CDR2 SYDVKM come from the germline V gene. This CDR3 region has 18 residues. The CDR3 loop is CASSLSGRGPSGANVLTF. For the CDR3, the DNA is TGTGCCAGCAGTTTAAGTGGCAGGGGGCCGTCTGGGGCCAACGTCCTGACTTTC. The entire variable domain, with the rest obtained from reference TRBV28 and TRBJ2-6, is as follows: DVKVTQSSRYLVKRTGEKVFLECVQDMDHENMFWYRQDPGLGLRLIYFSYDVKMKEKGDIPEGYSVSREKKERFSLILESASTNQTSMYLCASSLSGRGPSGANVLTFGAGSRLTVL.

The CDR3 DNA is TGTGCCAGCAGTTACTCGAGCCGTGAAAAACTGTTTTTT. Translated, it gives CASSYSSREKLFF. V gene TRBV6-5 combines with J gene TRBJ1-4; D gene uncertain. CDR3 size: 13 residues. Germline loops: CDR1 MNHEY, CDR2 SVGAGI. V was shortened by 0 bases and J by 7 bases, with 6 bases between the two germline ends.

The chain links TRBV7-2 to TRBJ2-3, with a tentative D call TRBD2 (6 bases). Germline CDR1 reads SGHTA; CDR2 reads FQGNSA. This CDR3 region has 16 residues. Trimming stripped 4 bases from V and 5 bases from J, with 19 bases between. DNA of the CDR3: TGTGCCAGCAGCTCGCGCCCTTACAGGCGGGGAGATACGCAGTATTTT. The encoded protein is CASSSRPYRRGDTQYF.

This sequence joins TRBV5-1 and TRBJ2-2; D may be TRBD1 (6 bases). CDR1 and CDR2 from the germline V gene are SGHRS and YFSETQ. The CDR3 covers 16 residues. V was cut by 0 bases and J by 10 bases, with 19 bases left in between. The CDR3 is CASSLGVWSRQEELFF. The CDR3 DNA follows: TGCGCCAGCAGCTTGGGAGTATGGTCCAGACAGGAGGAGCTGTTTTTT.

The chain combines TRBV7-8 with TRBJ2-5; D unclear. Trimming left V 4 bases short and J 5 bases short, with 14 bases between. This CDR3 is built from 14 residues. Germline V gene sequence: CDR1 SGHVS, CDR2 FQNEAQ. The DNA for the CDR3 is TGTGCCAGCAGCTCCAATATGGGCTGGGAGACCCAGTACTTC. Translated, it gives CASSSNMGWETQYF.

V usage is TRBV1 and J usage is TRBJ2-6; the D call of TRBD2 is as the table states it, not checked on the DNA. TRBV1 is a pseudogene segment. The CDR3 runs to 17 residues. The CDR3 sequence is CTSSKTCAQSRANVLTF. The CDR3 nucleotides are TGCACCAGCAGTAAGACTTGTGCACAAAGTCGGGCCAACGTCCTGACTTTC.

The chain couples TRBV2 to TRBJ2-7; a weak D match, TRBD2 (5 bases). V was shortened by 5 bases and J by 2 bases, with 16 bases between the two germline ends. Germline lookup yields CDR1 SNHLY and CDR2 FYNNEI. The CDR3 loop spans 15 amino acids. CDR3 loop: CASSRLSTATYEQYF. CDR3 DNA: TGTGCCAGCAGTAGACTATCGACTGCGACCTACGAGCAGTACTTC.

This rearrangement joins TRBV6-1 to TRBJ2-5; 8 bases map to TRBD2. The V segment lost 0 bases and the J segment 5 bases; nucleotides outside the gene matches: 8. This CDR3 region has 16 residues. Germline CDR1 reads MNHNS; CDR2 reads SASEGT. The CDR3 DNA sequence: TGTGCCAGCAGTGAAGCGGTAACGGGGGGGGTGGAGACCCAGTACTTC. Protein product: CASSEAVTGGVETQYF.